This T cell receptor (beta chain) comes out of a study of T cell changes during pregnancy in multiple sclerosis (dated by TCRdb to the late 2010s). In the study overall: The study looked at changes in the T cell repertoire across pregnancy in women with multiple sclerosis.

The CDR3 starts with the cysteine, ends with the phenylalanine, and has 16 residues. Of the read, only the CDR3 DNA is kept; its 48 bases are in frame from base 1. V is shortened by 2 bases, J by 2 bases, and the region joining them spans 13 bases. For CDR1 and CDR2, the germline V gene lists SGHTA and FQGNSA. Library preparation used the immunoSEQ multiplex PCR assay. This is the immuneACCESS table as TCRdb keeps it, with only in-frame sequences that have V and J called. A part of the clones is gone; compared with another copy, unresolved V genes explain less than half, and the rest is unexplained. This sample comprises about 40,000 clones, approximately 91% of them detected only once. Over 1.1% of the sample is taken by the ten largest. A word on this clone: The target of this receptor is not known. Per-base quality was not reported, and no clone a single base away is much larger than it.

Source material: PBMCs (not recorded whether the cells were cultured). The chain is assembled from TRBV7-2 and TRBJ2-1; a weak D assignment points to TRBD2 (5 bases agree). The clonotype originates from a female donor with multiple sclerosis, enrolled in a pregnancy study. The CDR3 loop reads CASSLLAGLTYNEQFF. The nucleotide sequence is TGTGCCAGCAGCTTACTTGCGGGTCTCACCTACAATGAGCAGTTCTTC.